These T cell receptor beta chains were read from a single sample in a study of vaccination effects on CD4 cells after COVID-19. Which antigens these TCRs recognize remains unknown. The data were produced by immunoSEQ multiplex PCR, yet TCRdb's version contains in-frame clones alone and is incomplete. The top ten clones hold about 2.5% of a sample with over 50,000 clones, 80% to 90% of them seen once. The sample was CD4+ T cells from PBMCs cultured with HCoV-229E spike peptides, taken before COVID-19 vaccination. These receptor sequences come from a human donor who received a COVID-19 vaccine. Each CDR3 is given with its conserved first and last residue. A D gene is named only where the DNA matches it firmly. Size tells how often a clone was seen (once, few, many) or the class of an expanded clone, and some rows leave it out.

size: .; J: TRBJ1-1; D: TRBD1; V: TRBV18; DNA: TGTGCCAGCTCACCACAGGGGGCGAACACTGAAGCTTTCTTT; CDR3: CASSPQGANTEAFF
size: few; J: TRBJ1-5; D: .; V: TRBV9; DNA: TGTGCCAGCAGGTCCGGGACCGGCAATCAGCCCCAGCATTTT; CDR3: CASRSGTGNQPQHF
size: .; J: TRBJ2-3; D: .; V: TRBV4-3; DNA: TGCGCCAGCAGCCAAGATGGGGGCACGGGGAATACGCAGTATTTT; CDR3: CASSQDGGTGNTQYF
size: .; J: TRBJ2-1; D: .; V: TRBV7-9; DNA: TGTGCCAGCAGAGGTCTAACCTCCTACAATGAGCAGTTCTTC; CDR3: CASRGLTSYNEQFF
size: .; J: TRBJ2-5; D: .; V: TRBV4-1; DNA: TGCGCCAGCAGCCAAGTTGACGGTCCCCGGAAGGAGACCCAGTACTTC; CDR3: CASSQVDGPRKETQYF
size: .; J: TRBJ2-6; D: .; V: TRBV7-2; DNA: TGTGCCAGCAGCTTTGGAGGGGGTTCGGGGGCCAACGTCCTGACTTTC; CDR3: CASSFGGGSGANVLTF
size: .; J: TRBJ1-1; D: TRBD1; V: TRBV30; DNA: TGTGCCTGGAGTTATGGGACAGGGAACACTGAAGCTTTCTTT; CDR3: CAWSYGTGNTEAFF
size: few; J: TRBJ2-2; D: .; V: TRBV18; DNA: TGTGCCAGCTCACCCGGGCCAGGGCGGTCCGGGGAGCTGTTTTTT; CDR3: CASSPGPGRSGELFF
size: .; J: TRBJ1-3; D: TRBD1; V: TRBV3-1/TRBV3-2; DNA: TGTGCCAGCAGCCAAGACCCGGGGGGGACAGGGTATTTT; CDR3: CASSQDPGGTGYF
size: .; J: TRBJ2-5; D: TRBD1; V: TRBV12-5; DNA: TGTGCTAGTGGTTTGGTACCCGATGGGACAGCGCGCCAAGAGACCCAGTACTTC; CDR3: CASGLVPDGTARQETQYF
size: .; J: TRBJ1-6; D: .; V: TRBV6-6; DNA: TGTGCCAGCAGCCCAGGACACTACTCCTATAATTCACCCCTCCACTTT; CDR3: CASSPGHYSYNSPLHF
size: .; J: TRBJ1-6; D: .; V: TRBV3-1/TRBV3-2; DNA: TGTGCCAGCAGCCAAGGACGGGACTATAATTCACCCCTCCACTTT; CDR3: CASSQGRDYNSPLHF
size: .; J: TRBJ1-4; D: .; V: TRBV6-5; DNA: TGTGCCAGCAGCCCCGGGGGGGAACGAGAAAAACTGTTTTTT; CDR3: CASSPGGEREKLFF
size: once; J: TRBJ2-5; D: TRBD2; V: TRBV7-2; DNA: TGTGCCAGCAGCTTACAATCACAGGTCGGGGGGGCCGGGGAGACCCAGTACTTC; CDR3: CASSLQSQVGGAGETQYF
size: .; J: TRBJ1-5; D: .; V: TRBV12-5; DNA: TGTGCCTTAGGTGGCGGGGAGTTCAGTCAGCCCCAGCATTTT; CDR3: CALGGGEFSQPQHF
size: .; J: TRBJ2-1; D: .; V: TRBV7-8; DNA: TGTGCCAGCAGCTCACAGAGAAACAATGAGCAGTTCTTC; CDR3: CASSSQRNNEQFF
size: few; J: TRBJ1-2; D: .; V: TRBV3-1/TRBV3-2; DNA: TGTGCCAGCAGCCCCCTAAGGGGACGGACCAACTATGGCTACACCTTC; CDR3: CASSPLRGRTNYGYTF
size: .; J: TRBJ1-1; D: .; V: TRBV4-3; DNA: TGCGCCAGCAGCCCCCTTGGTTCGAACACTGAAGCTTTCTTT; CDR3: CASSPLGSNTEAFF
size: .; J: TRBJ1-5; D: TRBD1; V: TRBV19; DNA: TGTGCCAGTAGTTCCGATCGACGACAGGGAGTGACCCAGCATTTT; CDR3: CASSSDRRQGVTQHF
size: .; J: TRBJ1-6; D: .; V: TRBV3-1/TRBV3-2; DNA: TGTGCCAGCAGCCTCCGGGGGCCGGAGAATTCACCCCTCCACTTT; CDR3: CASSLRGPENSPLHF
size: .; J: TRBJ2-6; D: .; V: TRBV7-9; DNA: TGTGCCAGCATGAGGCTCTCTGGGGCCAACGTCCTGACTTTC; CDR3: CASMRLSGANVLTF
size: .; J: TRBJ2-1; D: TRBD2; V: TRBV5-4; DNA: TGTGCCAGCAGCTTGGGCGGGGGGATCGCATACAATGAGCAGTTCTTC; CDR3: CASSLGGGIAYNEQFF
size: .; J: TRBJ2-3; D: .; V: TRBV6-6; DNA: TGTGCCAGCAGCCCCGACACAGATACGCAGTATTTT; CDR3: CASSPDTDTQYF
size: .; J: TRBJ1-6; D: TRBD1; V: TRBV6-2/TRBV6-3; DNA: TGTGCCAGCAGCTCCCGGAGGTTGACAGGGGGCTCCTATAATTCACCCCTCCACTTT; CDR3: CASSSRRLTGGSYNSPLHF
size: once; J: TRBJ1-1; D: .; V: TRBV6-2/TRBV6-3; DNA: TGTGCCAGCAGCGACGGTGGACAGAACACTGAAGCTTTCTTT; CDR3: CASSDGGQNTEAFF
size: .; J: TRBJ2-3; D: TRBD1; V: TRBV2; DNA: TGTGCCAGCAGTGGGGACAGGACCCGCACAGATACGCAGTATTTT; CDR3: CASSGDRTRTDTQYF
size: .; J: TRBJ1-1; D: .; V: TRBV2; DNA: TGTGCCACCAAGCCGACCGCGAACACTGAAGCTTTCTTT; CDR3: CATKPTANTEAFF
size: once; J: TRBJ2-5; D: .; V: TRBV2; DNA: TGTGCCAGCAGTGCCGCAGAGACCCAGTACTTC; CDR3: CASSAAETQYF
size: .; J: TRBJ2-1; D: .; V: TRBV3-1/TRBV3-2; DNA: TGTGCCAGCAGCCAAGAACAGGGCCTCCGGCAGTTCTTC; CDR3: CASSQEQGLRQFF
size: .; J: TRBJ2-5; D: TRBD1; V: TRBV5-5; DNA: TGTGCCAGCAGCTTGAGTCTGGTCGGGACAGGGGGTCGAGAGACCCAGTACTTC; CDR3: CASSLSLVGTGGRETQYF
size: .; J: TRBJ2-6; D: .; V: TRBV6-5; DNA: TGTGCCAGCAGTTCACCTGGGGCCAACGTCCTGACTTTC; CDR3: CASSSPGANVLTF
size: .; J: TRBJ1-2; D: .; V: TRBV5-1; DNA: TGCGCCAGCAGCCCGAGAGGGACCTATGGCTACACCTTC; CDR3: CASSPRGTYGYTF
size: .; J: TRBJ2-1; D: .; V: TRBV7-3; DNA: TGTGCCAGCAGCCCTGGACGGGATGAGCAGTTCTTC; CDR3: CASSPGRDEQFF
size: .; J: TRBJ2-5; D: .; V: TRBV6-1; DNA: TGTGCCAGCAGTTCTCCCCGGGCATTGGTGGAGACCCAGTACTTC; CDR3: CASSSPRALVETQYF
size: few; J: TRBJ2-1; D: TRBD2; V: TRBV24-1; DNA: TGTGCCACCAGTGATCCCACTAGCGGTGCTTCCTACAATGAGCAGTTCTTC; CDR3: CATSDPTSGASYNEQFF
size: .; J: TRBJ2-1; D: .; V: TRBV2; DNA: TGTGCCAGCATAGCGGACCTCTCCTACAATGAGCAGTTCTTC; CDR3: CASIADLSYNEQFF
size: few; J: TRBJ2-1; D: TRBD1; V: TRBV18; DNA: TGTGCCAGCTCACCACAACAGGGGGCGAGGTCCTACAATGAGCAGTTCTTC; CDR3: CASSPQQGARSYNEQFF